One and the same sample provided the 4 T cell receptor beta chains below, sequenced in a study of cytomegalovirus exposure and HLA in healthy donors. The primer mix had 60 Vbeta and 13 Jbeta primers. Sequenced by immunoSEQ multiplex PCR; TCRdb stores in-frame clones only, minus some. This sample has under 150,000 clones, with about four fifths found just once. The sample was PBMCs. The receptors stem from a man younger than 40 in good health and CMV-seronegative.

This clone showed up just a few times. This chain uses TRBV5-1 with TRBJ2-4; TRBD1 matches 9 bases. V lost 4 bases, J lost 6 bases, and 8 bases stayed unmatched. From germline, CDR1 is SGHRS and CDR2 YFSETQ. The CDR3 extends over 15 amino acids. CDR3 in DNA: TGCGCCAGCAGCCCGTGGACAGGGGCGGGAAACATTCAGTACTTC. The encoded protein is CASSPWTGAGNIQYF.

The chain couples TRBV7-2 to TRBJ2-5; 10 bases fit TRBD1. Trimming took 4 bases from V and 3 from J; bases not matched to a gene: 5. The length of the CDR3 is 15 residues. CDR1 and CDR2 from the germline V gene are SGHTA and FQGNSA. DNA for the CDR3: TGTGCCAGCAGCTACCAAGGACAGGGGGAAGAGACCCAGTACTTC. Protein: CASSYQGQGEETQYF.

As for this clone: Because it lacks the conserved phenylalanine or tryptophan at the end, this CDR3 is likely a read error. The rearrangement uses TRBV6-5 and TRBJ1-4, with TRBD1 matching over 7 bases. Per the germline V gene, CDR1 is MNHEY and CDR2 is SVGAGI. The J segment lost 8 bases and the V segment lost 5 bases, leaving 11 bases of the junction unmatched. This CDR3 region has 15 residues. CDR3: CASSHRTGGEEKLFL. The CDR3 coding sequence is TGTGCCAGCAGTCATCGGACAGGCGGTGAAGAAAAACTGTTTTTG.

This clone was picked up one time. The V gene is TRBV7-9, the J gene TRBJ2-5; TRBD2 matches at 7 bases. Trimming removed 5 bases from V and 5 bases from J; junction bases left unmatched: 11. CDR3 length: 15 amino acids. Germline V lookup: CDR1 SEHNR, CDR2 FQNEAQ (reference sequence). CDR3 sequence (DNA): TGTGCCAGCAGCAGGCGGGAGCGAGGCAAGGAGACCCAGTACTTC. This gives the protein CASSRRERGKETQYF.